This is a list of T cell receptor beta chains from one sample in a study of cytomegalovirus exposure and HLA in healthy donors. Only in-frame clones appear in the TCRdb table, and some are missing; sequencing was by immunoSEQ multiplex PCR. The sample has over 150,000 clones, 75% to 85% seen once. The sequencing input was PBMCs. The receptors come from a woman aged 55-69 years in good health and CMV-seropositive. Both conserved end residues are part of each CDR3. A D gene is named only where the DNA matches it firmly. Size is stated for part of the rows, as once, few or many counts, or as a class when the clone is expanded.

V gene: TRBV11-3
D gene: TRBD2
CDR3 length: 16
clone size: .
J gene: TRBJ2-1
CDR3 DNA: TGTGCCAGCAGCTCGACTAGCGGGGGGAGGTACAATGAGCAGTTCTTC
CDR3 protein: CASSSTSGGRYNEQFF

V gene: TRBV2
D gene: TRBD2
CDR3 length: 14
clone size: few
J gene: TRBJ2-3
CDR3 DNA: TGTGCCAGCGGTGTGGCGGGGGGGACAGATACGCAGTATTTT
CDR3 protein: CASGVAGGTDTQYF

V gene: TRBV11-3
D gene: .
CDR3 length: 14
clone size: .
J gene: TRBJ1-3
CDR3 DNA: TGTGCCCCCGGGAAAAGTGGGTTTGGAAACACCATATATTTT
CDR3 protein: CAPGKSGFGNTIYF

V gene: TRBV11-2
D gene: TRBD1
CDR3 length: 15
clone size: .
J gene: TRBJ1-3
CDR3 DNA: TGTGCCAGCAGCCCCGGGACAGGGCTTGGAAACACCATATATTTT
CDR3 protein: CASSPGTGLGNTIYF

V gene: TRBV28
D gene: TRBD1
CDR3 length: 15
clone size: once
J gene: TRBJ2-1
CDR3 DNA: TGTGCCAGCAGTTTATCTTACAGGGGGCTCAATGAGCAGTTCTTC
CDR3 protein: CASSLSYRGLNEQFF

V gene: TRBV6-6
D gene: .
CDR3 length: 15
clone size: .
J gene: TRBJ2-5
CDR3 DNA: TGTGCCAGCAGCACACCACAGGGTGGGTTGAGGACCCAGTACTTC
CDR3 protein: CASSTPQGGLRTQYF

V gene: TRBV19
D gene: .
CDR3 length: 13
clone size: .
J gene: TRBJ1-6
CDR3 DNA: TGTGCCAGTAGCGACAGCTATAATTCACCCCTCCACTTT
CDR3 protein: CASSDSYNSPLHF

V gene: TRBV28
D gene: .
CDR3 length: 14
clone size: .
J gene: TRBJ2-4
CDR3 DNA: TGTGCCAGCAGTTTAAGCACTGCGGGAAACAGTCAGTACTTC
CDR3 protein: CASSLSTAGNSQYF

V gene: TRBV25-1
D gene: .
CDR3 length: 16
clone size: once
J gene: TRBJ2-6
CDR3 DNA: TGTGCCAGCAGTGAGGGGGCTACCTCTGGGGCCAACGGCCTGACTTTC
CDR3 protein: CASSEGATSGANGLTF

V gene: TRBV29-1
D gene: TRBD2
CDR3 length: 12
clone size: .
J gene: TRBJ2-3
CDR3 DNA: TGCAGCGTTCTTTGGGGGGGGGATACGCAGTATTTT
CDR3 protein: CSVLWGGDTQYF

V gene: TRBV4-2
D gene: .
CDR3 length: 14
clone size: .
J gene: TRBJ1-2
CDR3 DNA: TGTGCCAGCAGCCAAGACCCCAGAAACTATGGCTACACCTTC
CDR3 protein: CASSQDPRNYGYTF

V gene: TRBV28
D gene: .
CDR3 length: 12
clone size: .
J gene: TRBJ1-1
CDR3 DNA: TGTGCCAGCATACAGGGTGGGACTGAAGCTTTCTTT
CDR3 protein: CASIQGGTEAFF

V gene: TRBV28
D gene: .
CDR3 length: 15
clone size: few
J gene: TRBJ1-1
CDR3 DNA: TGTGCCAGCAGCACGGACAGCCCCTTGAACACTGAAGCTTTCTTT
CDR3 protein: CASSTDSPLNTEAFF

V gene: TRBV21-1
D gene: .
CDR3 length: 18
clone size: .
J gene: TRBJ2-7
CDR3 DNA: TGTGCCAGATCGAGGAGGGGACAGGTGACTAGGGGACGATTCGAGCAGTACTTC
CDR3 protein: CARSRRGQVTRGRFEQYF

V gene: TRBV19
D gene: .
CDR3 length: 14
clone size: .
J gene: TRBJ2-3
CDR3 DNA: TGTGCCAGTACCCAATGGGGGGGCACAGATACGCAGTATTTT
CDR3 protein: CASTQWGGTDTQYF

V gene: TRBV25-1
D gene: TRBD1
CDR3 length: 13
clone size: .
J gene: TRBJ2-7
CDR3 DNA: TGTGCCAGCGCCCGGACAGGGATTTACGAGCAGTACTTC
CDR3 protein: CASARTGIYEQYF

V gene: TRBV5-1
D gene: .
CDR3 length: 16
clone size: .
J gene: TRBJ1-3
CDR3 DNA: TGCGCCAGCAGCTTGGCAGCGGGGCACTCTGGAAACACCATATATTTT
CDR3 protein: CASSLAAGHSGNTIYF

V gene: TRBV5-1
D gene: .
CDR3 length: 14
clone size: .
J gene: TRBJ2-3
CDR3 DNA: TGCGCCAGCACCCCGGGATCCTCCACCGATACGCAGTATTTT
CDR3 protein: CASTPGSSTDTQYF

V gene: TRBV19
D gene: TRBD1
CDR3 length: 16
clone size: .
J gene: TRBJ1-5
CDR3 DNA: TGTGCCAGTAGTGCACTCACGACAGGGGCCAATCAGCCCCAGCATTTT
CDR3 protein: CASSALTTGANQPQHF

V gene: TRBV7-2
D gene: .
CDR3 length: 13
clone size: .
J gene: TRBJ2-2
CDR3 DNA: TGTGCCAGCAGCCGCCAGGGTTTCCGGGAGCTGTTTTTT
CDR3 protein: CASSRQGFRELFF

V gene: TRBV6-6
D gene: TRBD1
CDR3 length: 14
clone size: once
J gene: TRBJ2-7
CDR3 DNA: TGTGCCAGCAGTTACGGGACAGGGGTCTACGAGCAGTACTTC
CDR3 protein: CASSYGTGVYEQYF

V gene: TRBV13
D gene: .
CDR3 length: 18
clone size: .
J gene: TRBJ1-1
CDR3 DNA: TGTGCCAGCAGCAATACTAACCGACGCAGCACCCCGAACACTGAAGCTTTCTTT
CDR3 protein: CASSNTNRRSTPNTEAFF

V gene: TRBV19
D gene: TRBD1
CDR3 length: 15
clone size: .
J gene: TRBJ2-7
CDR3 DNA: TGTGCCAGTAGCCGTACAGGGGGTCTCTCCTACGAGCAGTACTTC
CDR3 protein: CASSRTGGLSYEQYF

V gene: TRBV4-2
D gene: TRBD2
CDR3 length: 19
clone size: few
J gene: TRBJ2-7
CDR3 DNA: TGTGCCAGCAGCCAAGATCAGGGACTAGCGGGACGTAATCAAGACGAGCAGTACTTC
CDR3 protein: CASSQDQGLAGRNQDEQYF